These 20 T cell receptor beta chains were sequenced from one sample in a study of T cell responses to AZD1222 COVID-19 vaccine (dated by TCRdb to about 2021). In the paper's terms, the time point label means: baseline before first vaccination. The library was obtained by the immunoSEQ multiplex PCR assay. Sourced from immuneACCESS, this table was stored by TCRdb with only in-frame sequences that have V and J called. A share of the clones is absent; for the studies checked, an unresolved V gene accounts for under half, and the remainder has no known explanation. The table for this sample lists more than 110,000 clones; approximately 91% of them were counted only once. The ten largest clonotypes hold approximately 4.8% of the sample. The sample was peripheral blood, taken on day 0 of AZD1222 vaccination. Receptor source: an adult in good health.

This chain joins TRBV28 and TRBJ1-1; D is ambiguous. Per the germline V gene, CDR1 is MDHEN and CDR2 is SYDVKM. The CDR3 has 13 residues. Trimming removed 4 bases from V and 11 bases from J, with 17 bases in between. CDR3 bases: TGTGCCAGCAGTTCCCAGGCCCACGGGAAGGCTTTCTTT. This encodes CASSSQAHGKAFF.

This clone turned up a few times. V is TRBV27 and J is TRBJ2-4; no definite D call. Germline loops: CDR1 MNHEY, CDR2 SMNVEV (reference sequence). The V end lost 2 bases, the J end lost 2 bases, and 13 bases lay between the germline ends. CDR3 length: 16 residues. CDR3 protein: CASSLGWGRTKNIQYF. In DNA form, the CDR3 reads TGTGCCAGCAGTTTAGGTTGGGGTCGAACCAAAAACATTCAGTACTTC.

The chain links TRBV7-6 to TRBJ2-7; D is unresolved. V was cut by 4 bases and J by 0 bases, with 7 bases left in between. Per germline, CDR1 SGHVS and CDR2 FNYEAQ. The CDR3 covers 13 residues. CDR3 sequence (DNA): TGTGCCAGCAGCTCCCCGAGCTCCTACGAGCAGTACTTC. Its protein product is CASSSPSSYEQYF. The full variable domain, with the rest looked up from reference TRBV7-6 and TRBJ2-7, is GAGVSQSPRYKVTKRGQDVALRCDPISGHVSLYWYRQALGQGPEFLTYFNYEAQQDKSGLPNDRFSAERPEGSISTLTIQRTEQRDSAMYRCASSSPSSYEQYFGPGTRLTVT.

For the CDR3, the DNA is TGTGCCAGCAGGGGGGTGGAGGGCTACACCTTC. Amino acids: CASRGVEGYTF. V and J are TRBV6-5 and TRBJ1-2; D perhaps matches TRBD1 (5 bases). The CDR3 consists of 11 residues. V lost 6 bases to trimming and J lost 8 bases, with 10 bases between them. Looked up from germline, CDR1 is MNHEY and CDR2 is SVGAGI.

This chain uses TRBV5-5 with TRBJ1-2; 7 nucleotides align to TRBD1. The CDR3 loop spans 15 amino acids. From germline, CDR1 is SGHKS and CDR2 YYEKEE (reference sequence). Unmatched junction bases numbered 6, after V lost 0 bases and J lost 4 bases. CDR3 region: CASSLVWDSVYGYTF. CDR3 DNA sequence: TGTGCCAGCAGCTTGGTATGGGACAGTGTCTATGGCTACACCTTC.

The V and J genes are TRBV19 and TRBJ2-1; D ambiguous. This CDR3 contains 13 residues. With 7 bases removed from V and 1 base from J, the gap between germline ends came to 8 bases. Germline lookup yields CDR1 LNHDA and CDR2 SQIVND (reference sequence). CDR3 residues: CASTTQSYNEQFF. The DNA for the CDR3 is TGTGCCAGTACCACCCAGTCCTACAATGAGCAGTTCTTC.

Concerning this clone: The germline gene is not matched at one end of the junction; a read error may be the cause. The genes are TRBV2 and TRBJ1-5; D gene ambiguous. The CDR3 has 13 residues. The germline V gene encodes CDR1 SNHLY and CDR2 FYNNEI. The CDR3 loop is CASSERSSQPQHF. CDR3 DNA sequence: TGTGCCAGCAGTGAACGGAGCAGTCAGCCCCAGCATTTT.

The CDR3: CASSPGGISTDTQYF. DNA of the CDR3: TGCGCCAGCAGCCCGGGCGGGATTAGCACAGATACGCAGTATTTT. V usage is TRBV5-1 and J usage is TRBJ2-3; D is perhaps TRBD2 (6 bases). Per germline, CDR1 SGHRS and CDR2 YFSETQ. Trimming pared 4 bases from V and 0 bases from J, leaving 12 bases between. This CDR3 has 15 amino acids.

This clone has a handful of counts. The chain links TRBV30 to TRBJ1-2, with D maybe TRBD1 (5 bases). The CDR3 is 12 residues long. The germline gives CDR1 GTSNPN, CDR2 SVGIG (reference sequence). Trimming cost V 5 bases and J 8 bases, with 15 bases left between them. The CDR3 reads CAWSGPREGYTF. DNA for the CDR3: TGTGCCTGGTCGGGACCCAGAGAGGGCTACACCTTC.

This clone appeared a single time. CDR3 loop: CASSIIDSSNQPQHF. CDR3 nucleotide sequence: TGTGCCAGTAGTATAATCGACAGTAGCAATCAGCCCCAGCATTTT. The rearrangement uses TRBV19 and TRBJ1-5; weak D call: TRBD1 (5 bases). This CDR3 is 15 amino acids long. The V and J ends lost 2 bases and 0 bases respectively, with 8 bases between them. Germline values: CDR1 LNHDA, CDR2 SQIVND (reference sequence).

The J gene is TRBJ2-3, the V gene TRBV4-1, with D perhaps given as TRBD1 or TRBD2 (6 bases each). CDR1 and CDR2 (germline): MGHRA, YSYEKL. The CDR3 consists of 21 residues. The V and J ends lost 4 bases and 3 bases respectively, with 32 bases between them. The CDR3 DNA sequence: TGCGCCAGCAGCCTATCTATCCGGTCCCCCTGGGGGGCAGGTGGAACAGATACGCAGTATTTT. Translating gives CASSLSIRSPWGAGGTDTQYF.

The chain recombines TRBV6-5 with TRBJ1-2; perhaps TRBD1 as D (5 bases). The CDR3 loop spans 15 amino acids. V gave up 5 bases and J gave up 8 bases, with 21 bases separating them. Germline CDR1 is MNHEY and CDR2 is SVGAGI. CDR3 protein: CASSPEGGDFYGYTF. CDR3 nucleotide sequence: TGTGCCAGCAGTCCCGAGGGAGGGGATTTCTACGGCTACACCTTC.

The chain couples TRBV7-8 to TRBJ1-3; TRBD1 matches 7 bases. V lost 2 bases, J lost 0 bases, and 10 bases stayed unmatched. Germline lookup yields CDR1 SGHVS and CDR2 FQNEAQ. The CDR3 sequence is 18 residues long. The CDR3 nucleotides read TGTGCCAGCAGCTTATCGAAGGACAGGCGCAGCTCTGGAAACACCATATATTTT. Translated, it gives CASSLSKDRRSSGNTIYF. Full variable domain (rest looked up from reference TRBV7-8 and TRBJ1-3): GAGVSQSPRYKVAKRGQDVALRCDPISGHVSLFWYQQALGQGPEFLTYFQNEAQLDKSGLPSDRFFAERPEGSVSTLKIQRTQQEDSAVYLCASSLSKDRRSSGNTIYFGEGSWLTVV.

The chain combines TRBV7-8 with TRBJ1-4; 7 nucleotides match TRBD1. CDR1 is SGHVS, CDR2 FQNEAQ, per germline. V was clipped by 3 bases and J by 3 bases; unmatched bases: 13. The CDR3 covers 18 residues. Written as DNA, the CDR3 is TGTGCCAGCAGCTTGGGACAGCTCCCCCGCGGGGCTAATGAAAAACTGTTTTTT. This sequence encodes CASSLGQLPRGANEKLFF.

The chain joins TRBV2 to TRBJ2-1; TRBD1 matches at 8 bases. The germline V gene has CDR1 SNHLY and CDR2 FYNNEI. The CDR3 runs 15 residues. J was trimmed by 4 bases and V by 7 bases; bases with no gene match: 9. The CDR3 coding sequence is TGTGCCAGCACCTCCGGGACAGGAGAATACAATGAGCAGTTCTTC. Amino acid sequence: CASTSGTGEYNEQFF. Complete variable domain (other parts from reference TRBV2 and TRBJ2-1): EPEVTQTPSHQVTQMGQEVILRCVPISNHLYFYWYRQILGQKVEFLVSFYNNEISEKSEIFDDQFSVERPDGSNFTLKIRSTKLEDSAMYFCASTSGTGEYNEQFFGPGTRLTVL.

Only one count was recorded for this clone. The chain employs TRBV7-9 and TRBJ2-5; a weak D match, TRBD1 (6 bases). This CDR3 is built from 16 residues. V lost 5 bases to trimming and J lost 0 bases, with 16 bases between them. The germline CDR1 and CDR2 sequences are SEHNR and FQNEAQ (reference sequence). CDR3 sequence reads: CASSELRTVYQETQYF. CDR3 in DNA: TGTGCCAGCAGCGAATTAAGGACAGTGTACCAAGAGACCCAGTACTTC.

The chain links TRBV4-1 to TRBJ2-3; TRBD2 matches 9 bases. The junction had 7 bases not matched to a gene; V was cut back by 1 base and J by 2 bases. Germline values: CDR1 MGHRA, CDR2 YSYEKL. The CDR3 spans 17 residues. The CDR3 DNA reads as TGCGCCAGCAGCCAAGGTCTGCGGGGGGGGCTCACAGATACGCAGTATTTT. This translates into CASSQGLRGGLTDTQYF.

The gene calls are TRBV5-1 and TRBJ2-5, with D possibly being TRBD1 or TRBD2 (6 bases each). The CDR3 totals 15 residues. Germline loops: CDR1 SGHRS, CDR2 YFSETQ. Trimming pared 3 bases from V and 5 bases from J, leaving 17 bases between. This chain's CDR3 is CASSSTGGSWETQYF. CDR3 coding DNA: TGCGCCAGCAGCTCGACAGGAGGGTCGTGGGAGACCCAGTACTTC.

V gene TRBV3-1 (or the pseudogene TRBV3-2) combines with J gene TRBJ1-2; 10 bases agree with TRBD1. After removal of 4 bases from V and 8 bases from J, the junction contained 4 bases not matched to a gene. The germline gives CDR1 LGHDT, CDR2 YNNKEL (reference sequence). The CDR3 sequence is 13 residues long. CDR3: CASSPGQGRGYTF. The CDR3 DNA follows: TGTGCCAGCAGCCCGGGACAGGGGAGAGGCTACACCTTC.

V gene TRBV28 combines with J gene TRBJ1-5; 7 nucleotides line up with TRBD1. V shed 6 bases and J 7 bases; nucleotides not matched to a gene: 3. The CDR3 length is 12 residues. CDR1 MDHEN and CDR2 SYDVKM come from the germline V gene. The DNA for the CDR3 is TGTGCCAGCAGCTTACAGGGGCAGCCCCAGCATTTT. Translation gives CASSLQGQPQHF.